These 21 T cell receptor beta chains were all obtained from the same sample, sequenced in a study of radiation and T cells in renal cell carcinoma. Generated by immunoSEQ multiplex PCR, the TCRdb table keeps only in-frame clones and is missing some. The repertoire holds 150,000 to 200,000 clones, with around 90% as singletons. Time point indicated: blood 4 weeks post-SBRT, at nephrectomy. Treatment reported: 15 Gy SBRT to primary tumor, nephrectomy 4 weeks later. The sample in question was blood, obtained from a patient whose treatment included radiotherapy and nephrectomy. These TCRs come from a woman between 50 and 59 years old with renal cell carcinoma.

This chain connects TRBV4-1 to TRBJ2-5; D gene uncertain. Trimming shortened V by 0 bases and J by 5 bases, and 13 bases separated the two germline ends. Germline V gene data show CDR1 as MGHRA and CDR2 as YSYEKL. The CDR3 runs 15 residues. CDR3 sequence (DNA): TGCGCCAGCAGCCAAGATCTCGCGGTTGGGGAGACCCAGTACTTC. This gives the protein CASSQDLAVGETQYF.

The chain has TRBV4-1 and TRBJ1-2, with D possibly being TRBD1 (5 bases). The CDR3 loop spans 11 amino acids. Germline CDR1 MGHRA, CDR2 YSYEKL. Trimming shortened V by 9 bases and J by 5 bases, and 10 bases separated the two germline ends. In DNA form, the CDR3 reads TGCGCCAGTCGGGGGAATTATGGCTACACCTTC. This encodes CASRGNYGYTF.

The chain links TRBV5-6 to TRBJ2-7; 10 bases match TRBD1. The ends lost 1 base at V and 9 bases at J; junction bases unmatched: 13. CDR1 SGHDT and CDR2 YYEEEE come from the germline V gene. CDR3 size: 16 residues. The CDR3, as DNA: TGTGCCAGCAGCTTGTGGAGGTCTCGGGACAGGGGAGGGCAGTACTTC. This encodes CASSLWRSRDRGGQYF.

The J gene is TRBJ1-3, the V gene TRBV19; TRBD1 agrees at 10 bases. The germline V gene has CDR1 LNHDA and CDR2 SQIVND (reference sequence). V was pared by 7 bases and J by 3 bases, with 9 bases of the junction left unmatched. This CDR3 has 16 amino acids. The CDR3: CASKGDRGAYGNTIYF. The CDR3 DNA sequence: TGTGCCAGTAAAGGGGACAGGGGCGCTTATGGAAACACCATATATTTT.

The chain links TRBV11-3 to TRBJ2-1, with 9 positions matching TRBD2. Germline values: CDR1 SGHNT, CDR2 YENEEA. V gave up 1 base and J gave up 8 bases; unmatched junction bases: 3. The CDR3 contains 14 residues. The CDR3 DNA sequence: TGTGCCAGCAGCTTAGCGGCGGGAGGGTATGAGCAGTTCTTC. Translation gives CASSLAAGGYEQFF.

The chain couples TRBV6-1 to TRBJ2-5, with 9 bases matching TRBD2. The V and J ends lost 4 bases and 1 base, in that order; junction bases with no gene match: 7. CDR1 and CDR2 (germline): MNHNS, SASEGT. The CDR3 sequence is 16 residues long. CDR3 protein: CASSVLLAGGQETQYF. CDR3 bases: TGTGCCAGCAGTGTATTACTAGCGGGTGGCCAAGAGACCCAGTACTTC.

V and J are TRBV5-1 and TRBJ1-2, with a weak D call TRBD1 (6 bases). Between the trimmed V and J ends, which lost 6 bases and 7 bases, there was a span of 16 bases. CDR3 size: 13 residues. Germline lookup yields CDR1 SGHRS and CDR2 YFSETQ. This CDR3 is CASTNREASGYTF. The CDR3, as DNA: TGCGCCAGCACCAACAGGGAGGCAAGTGGCTACACCTTC.

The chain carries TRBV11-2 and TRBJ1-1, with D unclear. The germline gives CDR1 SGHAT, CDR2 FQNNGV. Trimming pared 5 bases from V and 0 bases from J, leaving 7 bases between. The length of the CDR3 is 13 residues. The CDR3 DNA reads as TGTGCCAGCAGCAGTACCATGAACACTGAAGCTTTCTTT. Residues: CASSSTMNTEAFF.

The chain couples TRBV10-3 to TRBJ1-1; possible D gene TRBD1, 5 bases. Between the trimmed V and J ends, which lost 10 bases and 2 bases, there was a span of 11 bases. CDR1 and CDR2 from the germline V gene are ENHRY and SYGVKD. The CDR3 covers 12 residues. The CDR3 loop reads CASGTINTEAFF. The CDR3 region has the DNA TGTGCCAGCGGGACCATAAACACTGAAGCTTTCTTT.

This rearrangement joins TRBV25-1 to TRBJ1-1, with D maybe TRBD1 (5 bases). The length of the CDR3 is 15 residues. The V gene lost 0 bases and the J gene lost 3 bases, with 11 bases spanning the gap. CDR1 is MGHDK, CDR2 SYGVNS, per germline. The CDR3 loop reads CASSEYSTGDTEAFF. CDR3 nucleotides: TGTGCCAGCAGTGAATATTCCACGGGGGACACTGAAGCTTTCTTT.

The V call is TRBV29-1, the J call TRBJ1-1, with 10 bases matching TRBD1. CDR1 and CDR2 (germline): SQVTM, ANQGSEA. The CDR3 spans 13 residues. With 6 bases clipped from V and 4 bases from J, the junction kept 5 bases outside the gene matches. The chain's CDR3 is CSVTGTGATEAFF. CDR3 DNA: TGCAGCGTGACCGGGACAGGGGCCACTGAAGCTTTCTTT.

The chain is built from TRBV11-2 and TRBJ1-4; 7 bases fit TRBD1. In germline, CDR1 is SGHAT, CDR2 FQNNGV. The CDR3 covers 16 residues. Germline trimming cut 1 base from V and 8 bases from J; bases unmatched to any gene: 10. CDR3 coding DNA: TGTGCCAGCAGCTTAGGGGGTGTGACAGGGAGGGAAAAACTGTTTTTT. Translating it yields CASSLGGVTGREKLFF.

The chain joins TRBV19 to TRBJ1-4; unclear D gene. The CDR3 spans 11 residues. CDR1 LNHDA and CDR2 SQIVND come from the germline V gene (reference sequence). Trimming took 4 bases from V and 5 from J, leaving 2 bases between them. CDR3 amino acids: CASSRNEKLFF. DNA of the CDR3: TGTGCCAGTAGTAGGAATGAAAAACTGTTTTTT.

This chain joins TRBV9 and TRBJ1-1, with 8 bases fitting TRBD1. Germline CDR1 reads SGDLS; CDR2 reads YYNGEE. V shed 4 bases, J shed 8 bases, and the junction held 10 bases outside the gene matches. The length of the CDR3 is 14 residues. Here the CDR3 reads CASSPRGHFKEAFF. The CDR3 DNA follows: TGTGCCAGCAGCCCCAGGGGGCATTTCAAAGAAGCTTTCTTT.

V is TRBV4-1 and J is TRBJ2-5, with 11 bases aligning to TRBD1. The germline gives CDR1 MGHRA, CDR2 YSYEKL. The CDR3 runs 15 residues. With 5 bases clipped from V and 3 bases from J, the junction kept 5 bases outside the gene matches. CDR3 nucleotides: TGCGCCAGCAGCTCCCCGGGACAGGGGGAAGAGACCCAGTACTTC. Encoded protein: CASSSPGQGEETQYF.

The CDR3 DNA reads TGTGCTAGTGGTGCGGGAGAGGGGGCCAACGTCCTGACTTTC. This translates into CASGAGEGANVLTF. The J gene is TRBJ2-6, the V gene TRBV12-5, with 7 bases that match TRBD2. The junction had 2 bases not matched to a gene; V was cut back by 5 bases and J by 4 bases. This CDR3 is 14 amino acids long. Germline V gives CDR1 LGHNT, CDR2 FRNRAP.

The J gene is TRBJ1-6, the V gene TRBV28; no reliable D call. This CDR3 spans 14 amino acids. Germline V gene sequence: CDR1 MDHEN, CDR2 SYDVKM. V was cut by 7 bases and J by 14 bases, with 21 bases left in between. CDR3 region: CASTLRLAAPTLHF. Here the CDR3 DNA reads TGTGCCAGCACCCTAAGGTTGGCGGCTCCTACCCTCCACTTT.

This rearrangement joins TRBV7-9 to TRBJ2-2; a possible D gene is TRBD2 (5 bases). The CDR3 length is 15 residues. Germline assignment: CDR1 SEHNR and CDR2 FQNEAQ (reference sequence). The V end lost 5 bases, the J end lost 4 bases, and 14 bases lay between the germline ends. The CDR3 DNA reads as TGTGCCAGCAGCCTGAAACCGGGGTTCACCGGGGAGCTGTTTTTT. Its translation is CASSLKPGFTGELFF. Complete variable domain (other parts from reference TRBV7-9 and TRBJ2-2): DTGVSQNPRHKITKRGQNVTFRCDPISEHNRLYWYRQTLGQGPEFLTYFQNEAQLEKSRLLSDRFSAERPKGSFSTLEIQRTEQGDSAMYLCASSLKPGFTGELFFGEGSRLTVL.

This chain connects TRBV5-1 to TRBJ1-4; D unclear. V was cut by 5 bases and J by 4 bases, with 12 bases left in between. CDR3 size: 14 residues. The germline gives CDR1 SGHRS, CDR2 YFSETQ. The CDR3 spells CASSLQTGNEKLFF. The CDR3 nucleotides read TGCGCCAGCAGTCTACAGACCGGTAATGAAAAACTGTTTTTT.

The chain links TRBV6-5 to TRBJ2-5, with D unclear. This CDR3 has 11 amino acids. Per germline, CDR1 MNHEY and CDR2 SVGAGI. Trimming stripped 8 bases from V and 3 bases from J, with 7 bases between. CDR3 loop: CASAREETQYF. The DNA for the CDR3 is TGTGCCAGCGCTAGGGAAGAGACCCAGTACTTC.

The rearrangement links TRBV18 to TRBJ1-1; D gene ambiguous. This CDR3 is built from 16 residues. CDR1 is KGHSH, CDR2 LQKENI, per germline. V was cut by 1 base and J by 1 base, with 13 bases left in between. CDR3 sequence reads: CASSPLPPPTNTEAFF. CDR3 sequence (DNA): TGTGCCAGCTCACCACTTCCTCCGCCGACGAACACTGAAGCTTTCTTT.